Listed here is a single TCR beta chain. From germline, CDR1 is LNHDA and CDR2 SQIVND (reference sequence). V was shortened by 1 base and J by 5 bases, with 11 bases between the two germline ends. There are 15 residues in the CDR3. Generated by immunoSEQ multiplex PCR, the TCRdb table keeps only in-frame clones and is missing some. The sample records approximately 160,000 clones, 75% to 90% being singletons. This entry comes from a study of blood T cell repertoires in COVID-19. About the study: Samples taken during acute and convalescent COVID-19 were collected in the United States, Italy and Spain.

Sample: peripheral blood. The chain carries TRBV19 and TRBJ2-2; D perhaps matches TRBD1 (6 bases). This TCR was recovered from a woman aged 55-69 years with acute or convalescent COVID-19. CDR3 amino acids: CASSIGDRRTGELFF. DNA of the CDR3: TGTGCCAGTAGTATAGGCGACAGGCGGACCGGGGAGCTGTTTTTT.